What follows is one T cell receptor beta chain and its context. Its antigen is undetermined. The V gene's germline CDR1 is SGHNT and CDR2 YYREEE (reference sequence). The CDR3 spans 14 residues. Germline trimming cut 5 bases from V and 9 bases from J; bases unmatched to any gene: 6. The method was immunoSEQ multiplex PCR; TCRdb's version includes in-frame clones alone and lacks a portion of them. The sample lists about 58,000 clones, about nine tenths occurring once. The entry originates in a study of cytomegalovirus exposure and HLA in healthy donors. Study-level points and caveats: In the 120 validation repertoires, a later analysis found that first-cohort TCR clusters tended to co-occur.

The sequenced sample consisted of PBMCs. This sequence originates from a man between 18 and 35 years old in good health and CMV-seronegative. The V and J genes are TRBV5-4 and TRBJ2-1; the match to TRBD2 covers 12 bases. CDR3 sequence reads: CASRTSGSVSEQFF. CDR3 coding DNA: TGTGCCAGCAGGACTAGCGGGAGCGTGAGTGAGCAGTTCTTC.